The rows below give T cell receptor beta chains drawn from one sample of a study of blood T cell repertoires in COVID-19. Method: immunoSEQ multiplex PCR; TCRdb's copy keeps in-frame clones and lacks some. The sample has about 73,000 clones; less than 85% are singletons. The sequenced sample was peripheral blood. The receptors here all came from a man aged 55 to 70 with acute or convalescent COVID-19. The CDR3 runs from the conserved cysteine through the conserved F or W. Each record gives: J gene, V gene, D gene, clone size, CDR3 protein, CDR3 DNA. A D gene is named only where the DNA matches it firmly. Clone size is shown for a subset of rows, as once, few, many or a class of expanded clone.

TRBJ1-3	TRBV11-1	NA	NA	CASGGDRGNTIYF	TGTGCCAGCGGCGGGGACCGCGGAAACACCATATATTTT
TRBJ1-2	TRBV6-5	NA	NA	CASSYGGGGYGYTF	TGTGCCAGCAGTTACGGGGGGGGCGGATATGGCTACACCTTC
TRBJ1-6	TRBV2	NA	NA	CASSATGYSPLHF	TGTGCCAGCAGTGCCACAGGGTACTCACCCCTCCACTTT
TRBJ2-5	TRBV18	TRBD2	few	CASSQGLQETQYF	TGTGCCAGCTCTCAGGGACTACAAGAGACCCAGTACTTC
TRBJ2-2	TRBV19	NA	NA	CASRTTGLTGELFF	TGTGCCAGTAGGACTACGGGACTCACCGGGGAGCTGTTTTTT
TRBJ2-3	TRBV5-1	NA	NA	CASSPPREGTDTQYF	TGCGCCAGCAGCCCCCCTCGAGAGGGCACAGATACGCAGTATTTT
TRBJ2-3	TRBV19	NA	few	CASRSDRISSHGTQYF	TGTGCCAGTAGGTCCGACAGAATATCTTCACATGGTACGCAGTATTTT
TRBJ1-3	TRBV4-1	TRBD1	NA	CASSQRWGQPGNTIYF	TGCGCCAGCAGCCAAAGATGGGGACAGCCTGGAAACACCATATATTTT
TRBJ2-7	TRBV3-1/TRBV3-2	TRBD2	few	CASSKSSSYSGRPYEQYF	TGTGCCAGCAGCAAAAGTTCCTCCTATAGCGGGAGGCCGTACGAGCAGTACTTC
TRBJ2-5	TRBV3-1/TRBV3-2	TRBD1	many	CASSQIQGAKETQYF	TGTGCCAGCAGCCAGATACAGGGGGCGAAAGAGACCCAGTACTTC
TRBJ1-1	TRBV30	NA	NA	CAWSVRGLNTEAFF	TGTGCCTGGAGTGTACGCGGGTTGAACACTGAAGCTTTCTTT
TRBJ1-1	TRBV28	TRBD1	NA	CALQGGNTEAFF	TGTGCCCTTCAGGGGGGAAACACTGAAGCTTTCTTT
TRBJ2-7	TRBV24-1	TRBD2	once	CATSESGGSYEQYF	TGTGCCACCAGTGAGAGCGGGGGGTCCTACGAGCAGTACTTC
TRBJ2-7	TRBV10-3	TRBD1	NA	CAISPSGGRGSYEQYF	TGTGCCATCAGTCCTTCAGGGGGAAGGGGCTCCTACGAGCAGTACTTC
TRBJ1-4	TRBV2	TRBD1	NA	CASDRDRDKATNEKLFF	TGTGCCAGCGACCGGGACAGGGATAAAGCGACTAATGAAAAACTGTTTTTT
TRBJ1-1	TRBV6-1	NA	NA	CASSEVLQVTDTEAFF	TGTGCCAGCAGTGAAGTCTTACAGGTGACGGACACTGAAGCTTTCTTT
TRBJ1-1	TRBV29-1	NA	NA	CSVGKGANTEAFF	TGCAGCGTTGGGAAAGGGGCCAACACTGAAGCTTTCTTT
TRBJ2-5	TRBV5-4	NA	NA	CASSLAGVQETQYF	TGTGCCAGCAGCTTGGCGGGGGTCCAAGAGACCCAGTACTTC
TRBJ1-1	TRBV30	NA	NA	CAWRSPTTEAFF	TGTGCCTGGAGGTCCCCTACTACTGAAGCTTTCTTT
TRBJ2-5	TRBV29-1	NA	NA	CSVERGLETQYF	TGCAGCGTTGAAAGAGGGTTAGAGACCCAGTACTTC
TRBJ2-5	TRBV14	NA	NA	CASSQVRGGETQYF	TGTGCCAGCAGCCAAGTACGTGGGGGGGAGACCCAGTACTTC
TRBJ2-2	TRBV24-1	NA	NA	CATSDSLGPGELFF	TGTGCCACCAGTGATTCCCTGGGGCCCGGGGAGCTGTTTTTT
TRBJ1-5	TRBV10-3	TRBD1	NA	CAIRGTGDQPQHF	TGTGCCATCAGAGGGACAGGGGATCAGCCCCAGCATTTT
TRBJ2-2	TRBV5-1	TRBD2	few	CATKRLAEGTNTGELFF	TGCGCCACCAAGAGACTAGCGGAGGGGACGAACACCGGGGAGCTGTTTTTT
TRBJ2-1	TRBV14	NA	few	CASSQDSGGASYNEQFF	TGTGCCAGCAGCCAAGACTCCGGCGGGGCCTCCTACAATGAGCAGTTCTTC
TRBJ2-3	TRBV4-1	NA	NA	CASSRTPGGFDTDTQYF	TGCGCCAGCAGCCGAACACCTGGCGGTTTTGACACAGATACGCAGTATTTT
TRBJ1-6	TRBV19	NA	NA	CASSIGDYNSPLHF	TGTGCCAGTAGTATCGGAGACTATAATTCACCCCTCCACTTT
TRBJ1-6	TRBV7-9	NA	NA	CASSTRERGSYNSPLHF	TGTGCCAGCAGCACCCGGGAAAGAGGGTCCTATAATTCACCCCTCCACTTT
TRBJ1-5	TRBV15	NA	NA	CATSEDRSRAQHF	TGTGCCACCAGCGAAGACAGATCAAGGGCCCAGCATTTT
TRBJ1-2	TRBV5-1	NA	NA	CASSLEVQGLRGYTF	TGCGCCAGCAGCTTGGAGGTTCAGGGTTTGCGGGGCTACACCTTC
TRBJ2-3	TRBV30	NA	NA	CAWSVAGGTDTQYF	TGTGCCTGGAGTGTAGCGGGTGGCACAGATACGCAGTATTTT
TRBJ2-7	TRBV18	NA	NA	CASSRSNSYEQYF	TGTGCCAGCTCCCGGTCCAACTCCTACGAGCAGTACTTC
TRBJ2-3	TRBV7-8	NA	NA	CASNAVPGPSTDTQYF	TGTGCCAGCAACGCAGTACCGGGTCCCTCTACAGATACGCAGTATTTT
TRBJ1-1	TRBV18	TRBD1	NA	CASSPGQGVSEAFF	TGTGCCAGCTCACCGGGACAGGGGGTTAGTGAAGCTTTCTTT
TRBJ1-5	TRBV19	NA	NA	CASSIFNRPTPLLLSSNQPQHF	TGTGCCAGTAGTATATTTAACAGACCCACACCCCTCTTACTTTCAAGCAATCAGCCCCAGCATTTT
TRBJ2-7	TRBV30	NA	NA	CAWSLEFQRANSYEQYF	TGTGCCTGGAGCCTGGAATTCCAGCGGGCTAACTCCTACGAGCAGTACTTC
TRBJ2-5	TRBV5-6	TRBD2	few	CASSLTSGRNQETQYF	TGTGCCAGCAGCTTAACTAGCGGGAGGAACCAAGAGACCCAGTACTTC
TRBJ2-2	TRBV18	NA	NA	CASPDSTNTGELFF	TGTGCCAGCCCCGACAGCACGAACACCGGGGAGCTGTTTTTT
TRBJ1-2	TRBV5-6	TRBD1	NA	CASSLAGGQNYGYTF	TGTGCCAGCAGCTTGGCAGGGGGACAGAACTATGGCTACACCTTC
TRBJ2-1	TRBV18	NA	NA	CASSPGRGSYNEQFF	TGTGCCAGCTCACCGGGTCGCGGGTCCTACAATGAGCAGTTCTTC
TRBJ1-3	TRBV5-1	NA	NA	CASTRAPGDTIYF	TGCGCCAGCACCCGGGCTCCAGGGGACACCATATATTTT